The rows below give T cell receptor beta chains drawn from one sample of a study of blood T cell repertoires in COVID-19. Using immunoSEQ multiplex PCR, the repertoire was profiled, and TCRdb retains in-frame clones only, with some absent. The sample lists 200,000 to 300,000 clones; over 80% were seen once. The sequencing sample was made of peripheral blood. These receptors were obtained from a human donor in a cohort sampled during active COVID-19. The CDR3 runs from the conserved cysteine through the conserved F or W. Each record gives: D gene, clone size, V gene, J gene, CDR3 DNA, CDR3 protein. A D gene is named only where the DNA matches it firmly. Clone size is not always given. Where it is, it says once, few, many or a class for expanded clones.

TRBD2	-	TRBV11-3	TRBJ2-3	TGTGCCAGCAGCCCGACTAGCGGGAGGGCCACAGATACGCAGTATTTT	CASSPTSGRATDTQYF
-	-	TRBV30	TRBJ2-1	TGTGCCTGGAGTGTCCTGGGAGGGGGATCGGGGAGCGAGCAGTTCTTC	CAWSVLGGGSGSEQFF
-	-	TRBV10-1	TRBJ1-2	TGCGCCAGCAGTCCCACTAGGACCCTTAAGATGGATGGCTACACCTTC	CASSPTRTLKMDGYTF
-	-	TRBV19	TRBJ1-2	TGTGCCAGTAGTCCCCGTGGGGGGGGGTTAACTAACTATGGCTACACCTTC	CASSPRGGGLTNYGYTF
-	-	TRBV11-3	TRBJ2-7	TGTGCCAGCAGCTATAATTTAGACAGGTATTGCTCCTACGAGCAGTACTTC	CASSYNLDRYCSYEQYF
TRBD1	-	TRBV2	TRBJ2-5	TGTGCCAGCAGTGAAACCCGACAGGGGCGGGAGACCCAGTACTTC	CASSETRQGRETQYF
-	-	TRBV19	TRBJ2-3	TGTGCCAGTAGTAACCCACGGACAGAATCCACAGATACGCAGTATTTT	CASSNPRTESTDTQYF
TRBD1	-	TRBV9	TRBJ2-5	TGTGCCAGCAGCGTGGGACAGGGGAAAGAGACCCAGTACTTC	CASSVGQGKETQYF
-	-	TRBV6-4	TRBJ2-1	TGTGCCAGCAGTGACTCTATGGGAGATGAGCAGTTCTTC	CASSDSMGDEQFF
TRBD1	-	TRBV6-5	TRBJ2-1	TGTGCCAGCAGTTACTCAGGGACAGGGGTCAATGAGCAGTTCTTC	CASSYSGTGVNEQFF
-	-	TRBV29-1	TRBJ2-1	TGCAGCGTTGCGGTTTTGGGGCAGGCAAATGAGCAGTTCTTC	CSVAVLGQANEQFF
-	-	TRBV3-1/TRBV3-2	TRBJ1-4	TGTGCCAGCAGCCAAGTCTTGGAAAAACTGTTTTTT	CASSQVLEKLFF
TRBD2	-	TRBV18	TRBJ2-5	TGTGCCAGCTCACCACTGGCCTTAACAACGGGGGGGCAAGAGACCCAGTACTTC	CASSPLALTTGGQETQYF
TRBD1	few	TRBV10-3	TRBJ1-2	TGTGCCATCAGTGGGGACAGGGGGCAAGGCTACACCTTC	CAISGDRGQGYTF
-	-	TRBV9	TRBJ1-2	TGTGCCAGCAGCGACCAGGGTTACTATGGCTACACCTTC	CASSDQGYYGYTF
TRBD1	-	TRBV19	TRBJ1-5	TGTGCCAGTAGTATTTTCGGGCAGGGGGGACAGCCCCAGCATTTT	CASSIFGQGGQPQHF
-	-	TRBV5-1	TRBJ1-3	TGCGCCAGCAGATACAGCCAATTATCTGGAAACACCATATATTTT	CASRYSQLSGNTIYF
TRBD1	-	TRBV10-3	TRBJ1-4	TGTGCCATCAGTGCCGGACAGGGTGGCGGTGAAAAACTGTTTTTT	CAISAGQGGGEKLFF
TRBD1	-	TRBV18	TRBJ2-5	TGTGCCAGCACTCCGGGACAGGTGCGGGAGACCCAGTACTTC	CASTPGQVRETQYF
TRBD1	few	TRBV15	TRBJ1-1	TGTGCCACCAGCAAGGAGACAGGGACAACTTTCTTT	CATSKETGTTFF
-	-	TRBV3-1/TRBV3-2	TRBJ1-1	TGTGCCAGCAGCCAAGATGGGGCAGGTGTGAACACTGAAGCTTTCTTT	CASSQDGAGVNTEAFF
-	-	TRBV5-4	TRBJ2-1	TGTGCCAGCAACCATTATTGGTCTAACAATGAGCAGTTCTTC	CASNHYWSNNEQFF
-	few	TRBV10-1	TRBJ2-7	TGCGCCAGCAGTGAGGGCCAGGCCTACGAGCAGTACTTC	CASSEGQAYEQYF
-	-	TRBV11-2	TRBJ2-1	TGTGCCAGCAGCTTAGATCGGGGCTCCTACAATGAGCAGTTCTTC	CASSLDRGSYNEQFF
TRBD1	-	TRBV14	TRBJ1-6	TGTGCCAGCAGCCTAAACCGGGACAGGGGCCCATCACCCCTCCACTTT	CASSLNRDRGPSPLHF
TRBD2	few	TRBV5-1	TRBJ2-3	TGCGCCAGCAGCCTCTTGGGACTAGCGGGAGCTAGCACAGATACGCAGTATTTT	CASSLLGLAGASTDTQYF
-	-	TRBV11-2	TRBJ2-1	TGTGCCAGCAGCTTACAGGGTACTGAGCAGTTCTTC	CASSLQGTEQFF
-	few	TRBV4-1	TRBJ1-5	TGCGCCAGCAGCCAAGACTCCCAGAGCAATCAGCCCCAGCATTTT	CASSQDSQSNQPQHF
-	-	TRBV11-2	TRBJ1-1	TGTGCCAGCAGCTTCTTCCCTACCTGGAACACTGAAGCTTTCTTT	CASSFFPTWNTEAFF
TRBD2	-	TRBV7-2	TRBJ2-7	TGTGCCAGCAGCTTATGGGCGACTAGCGGGAGCGACGAGCAGTACTTC	CASSLWATSGSDEQYF
TRBD2	-	TRBV19	TRBJ2-2	TGTGCCAGTAGTTATGGGGGGGACACCGGGGAGCTGTTTTTT	CASSYGGDTGELFF
TRBD1	-	TRBV6-6	TRBJ2-2	TGTGCCAGCAGTCGACAGGGTAGGACCGGGGAGCTGTTTTTT	CASSRQGRTGELFF
-	-	TRBV28	TRBJ1-5	TGTGCCAGCAGTTTACCAGGGAACAATCAGCCCCAGCATTTT	CASSLPGNNQPQHF
-	-	TRBV7-3	TRBJ1-3	TGTGCCAGCAGCTTCCCAGGGAACACCATATATTTT	CASSFPGNTIYF
-	-	TRBV6-2/TRBV6-3	TRBJ1-1	TGTGCCAGCAGCCCAACAGGGAGGGGTCGAGCTTTCTTT	CASSPTGRGRAFF
TRBD1	-	TRBV2	TRBJ1-4	TGTGCCAGATCCGGGACAGGGGGTGAAAAACTGTTTTTT	CARSGTGGEKLFF
-	-	TRBV6-5	TRBJ2-7	TGTGCCAGCAGATCGGACAGGAGGGTAGAGTACTTC	CASRSDRRVEYF